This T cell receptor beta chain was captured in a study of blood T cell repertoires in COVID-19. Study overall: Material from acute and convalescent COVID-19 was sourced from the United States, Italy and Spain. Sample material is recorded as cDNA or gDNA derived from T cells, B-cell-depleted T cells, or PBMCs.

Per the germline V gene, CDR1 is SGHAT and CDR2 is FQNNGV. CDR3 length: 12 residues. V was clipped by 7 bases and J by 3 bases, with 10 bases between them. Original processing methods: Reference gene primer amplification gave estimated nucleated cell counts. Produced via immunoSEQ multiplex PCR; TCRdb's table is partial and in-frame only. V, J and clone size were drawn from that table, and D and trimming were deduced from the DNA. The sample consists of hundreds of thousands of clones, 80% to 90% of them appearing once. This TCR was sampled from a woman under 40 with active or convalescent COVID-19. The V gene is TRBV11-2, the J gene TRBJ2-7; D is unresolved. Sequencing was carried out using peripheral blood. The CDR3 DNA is TGTGCCAGCACCCCTATGGTCTACGAGCAGTACTTC. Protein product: CASTPMVYEQYF. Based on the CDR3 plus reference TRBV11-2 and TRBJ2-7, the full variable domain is EAGVAQSPRYKIIEKRQSVAFWCNPISGHATLYWYQQILGQGPKLLIQFQNNGVVDDSQLPKDRFSAERLKGVDSTLKIQPAKLEDSAVYLCASTPMVYEQYFGPGTRLTVT.